This is a list of T cell receptor beta chains from one sample in a study of T cell responses to AZD1222 COVID-19 vaccine. Measured with immunoSEQ multiplex PCR; TCRdb has only the in-frame clones, and not every one. The sample carries roughly 70,000 clones, 85% to 90% recorded once. The sequenced sample was peripheral blood, obtained 28 days after the second dose of the MenACWY control vaccine. These TCRs come from an adult who received the MenACWY meningococcal vaccine as a control. Both conserved end residues are part of each CDR3. Fields, in order: J gene, D gene, V gene, clone size, CDR3 DNA, CDR3 protein. The D gene is left open where the match is weak. Clone size appears in some rows only: once, few, many, or a class for an expanded clone.

>TRBJ1-2|-|TRBV7-2|-
TGTGCCAGCAGCCCTCCGACGGCTAACTATGGCTACACCTTC
CASSPPTANYGYTF
>TRBJ1-1|TRBD1|TRBV28|-
TGTGCCAGCAGTTTCGGGTCAGGGGGTCGGACTGAAGCTTTCTTT
CASSFGSGGRTEAFF
>TRBJ2-5|-|TRBV12-3/TRBV12-4|-
TGTGCCAGCAGTTCCCTAGGGAACCAGTACTTC
CASSSLGNQYF
>TRBJ1-1|-|TRBV5-1|-
TGCGCCAGCACCCTCGGTTCAGGGAACACTGAAGCTTTCTTT
CASTLGSGNTEAFF
>TRBJ2-7|-|TRBV3-1/TRBV3-2|once
TGTGCCAGCAGCCTGGGAGGGGTTGCGACAGGCGAGCAGTACTTC
CASSLGGVATGEQYF
>TRBJ1-2|TRBD1|TRBV7-9|-
TGTGCCAGCAGCTCTTGGACAGGTGCAGGTGACTATGGCTACACCTTC
CASSSWTGAGDYGYTF
>TRBJ1-6|-|TRBV9|-
TGTGCCAGCAGCTCAGGACAGCTAAATAATTCACCCCTCCACTTT
CASSSGQLNNSPLHF
>TRBJ1-1|-|TRBV19|-
TGTGCCAGTAGTACGTTCCAGGGACTCCCCAACACTGAAGCTTTCTTT
CASSTFQGLPNTEAFF
>TRBJ2-1|-|TRBV11-2|-
TGTGCCAGCAGCGCGAATGAGCAGTTCTTC
CASSANEQFF
>TRBJ1-5|-|TRBV6-5|-
TGTGCCAGCAGCGCGCCCTCCCTTAGCAATCAGCCCCAGCATTTT
CASSAPSLSNQPQHF
>TRBJ2-5|TRBD1|TRBV30|-
TGTGCCTGGGGTGGGGACAGGGGTTCGGAGACCCAGTACTTC
CAWGGDRGSETQYF
>TRBJ1-5|-|TRBV19|-
TGTGCCAGTAGTCCGCCGCCTCTCGACCGCTGGCAGCCCCAGCATTTT
CASSPPPLDRWQPQHF
>TRBJ2-2|-|TRBV13|-
TGTGCCAGCAGCTTAGGCCCAGGGAACACCGGGGAGCTGTTTTTT
CASSLGPGNTGELFF
>TRBJ2-2|TRBD1|TRBV27|once
TGTGCCAGCAGTCCCGGGACAGCCCCCGGGGAGCTGTTTTTT
CASSPGTAPGELFF
>TRBJ1-1|-|TRBV12-5|-
TGTGCTAGTGGTTTGGTACAAGGCGGTTTGAACACTGAAGCTTTCTTT
CASGLVQGGLNTEAFF
>TRBJ1-2|-|TRBV10-3|-
TGTGCCATCACCTCGGACTCTCTAGGCGGCTACACCTTC
CAITSDSLGGYTF
>TRBJ2-7|-|TRBV3-1/TRBV3-2|-
TGTGCCAGCAGCCAAGGCGGGACCTACGAGCAGTACTTC
CASSQGGTYEQYF
>TRBJ2-7|TRBD1|TRBV6-5|-
TGTGCCTCAGCAACGGACAGGTCTGGTAACGAGCAGTACTTC
CASATDRSGNEQYF
>TRBJ2-2|-|TRBV28|-
TGTGCCAGCTCATCCCCGGGTTCGAACACCGGGGAGCTGTTTTTT
CASSSPGSNTGELFF
>TRBJ2-6|-|TRBV7-2|-
TGTGCCAGCAGTCCCGGGCCCTTGGCCTCTGGGGCCAACGTCCTGACTTTC
CASSPGPLASGANVLTF
>TRBJ2-7|-|TRBV7-2|-
TGTGCCAGCAGCTTAAAAGGGTTTCGGGACGAGCAGTACTTC
CASSLKGFRDEQYF
>TRBJ1-2|TRBD1|TRBV9|-
TGTGCCAGCAGTGACAGGGTCTTCAATGGCTACACCTTC
CASSDRVFNGYTF
>TRBJ1-2|-|TRBV6-5|-
TGTGCCAGCAGTCTCGGGATTAACTATGGCTACACCTTC
CASSLGINYGYTF
>TRBJ2-3|-|TRBV6-5|-
TGTGCCAGCAGTTATTCGGATACGCAGTATTTT
CASSYSDTQYF
>TRBJ2-5|-|TRBV24-1|-
TGTGCCACCAGTGATTTGAGAAAGACCCAGTACTTC
CATSDLRKTQYF
>TRBJ1-3|-|TRBV5-5|-
TGTGCCAGCAGTTTAGAGAACAGTGGAAACACCATATATTTT
CASSLENSGNTIYF
>TRBJ2-5|-|TRBV5-1|-
TGCGCCAGCAGCTCCGGGACGGCAGAAGAGACCCAGTACTTC
CASSSGTAEETQYF
>TRBJ1-1|-|TRBV6-5|-
TGTGCCAGCAGTTACCTAAGGGAGGGCACTGAAGCTTTCTTT
CASSYLREGTEAFF
>TRBJ2-7|-|TRBV6-2/TRBV6-3|-
TGTGCCAGCAGTTACGTCCTCCGCGGCGAGCAGTACTTC
CASSYVLRGEQYF
>TRBJ1-5|-|TRBV6-2/TRBV6-3|-
TGTGCCAGCGGCCGGGACAGCAATCAGCCCCAGCATTTT
CASGRDSNQPQHF
>TRBJ1-1|-|TRBV4-3|-
TGCGCCAGCAGCCAAGGTACGTGGAACACTGAAGCTTTCTTT
CASSQGTWNTEAFF
>TRBJ1-2|TRBD1|TRBV9|-
TGTGCCAGCAGCGTGACCGGACAGGGTAACTATGGCTACACCTTC
CASSVTGQGNYGYTF
>TRBJ2-1|TRBD1|TRBV10-3|-
TGTGCCATCGGAAAGCGCCGGACAGGGGAATCCTACAATGAGCAGTTCTTC
CAIGKRRTGESYNEQFF
>TRBJ2-6|-|TRBV5-4|-
TGTGCCGTCTCCGGGACGGGAACTTCTGGGGCCAACGTCCTGACTTTC
CAVSGTGTSGANVLTF
>TRBJ2-3|-|TRBV6-5|-
TGTGCCAGCAGTTCCACAGAGACCGATACGCAGTATTTT
CASSSTETDTQYF
>TRBJ1-6|-|TRBV28|-
TGTGCCAGCAGTTTGGCCGGGGCAGATTCACCCCTCCACTTT
CASSLAGADSPLHF
>TRBJ2-7|-|TRBV7-2|-
TGTGCCAGCAGCCCAAGGGGCGGGACTGCCTACGAGCAGTACTTC
CASSPRGGTAYEQYF
>TRBJ1-5|TRBD1|TRBV6-2/TRBV6-3|-
TGTGCCAGCAGTAAGGGACAGGGGAATCAGCCCCAGCATTTT
CASSKGQGNQPQHF
>TRBJ1-4|TRBD1|TRBV5-1|once
TGCGCCAGCAGCCGGGACAGGGGCCCTAATGAAAAACTGTTTTTT
CASSRDRGPNEKLFF
>TRBJ1-2|-|TRBV28|-
TGTGCCAGCACGTCCCGGGTGGGGGCTTTCTATGGCTACACCTTC
CASTSRVGAFYGYTF
>TRBJ2-7|-|TRBV12-3/TRBV12-4|-
TGTGCCAGCACAGGGGGGCGAGACTACGAGCAGTACTTC
CASTGGRDYEQYF
>TRBJ1-2|-|TRBV7-8|few
TGTGCCAGCAGCTTAGCCATAGGGCAAGGCTACACCTTC
CASSLAIGQGYTF
>TRBJ2-1|-|TRBV30|-
TGTGCCTGGCGGGACCGCGGGAACCTCGCATTCAATGAGCAGTTCTTC
CAWRDRGNLAFNEQFF
>TRBJ2-7|-|TRBV4-3|-
TGCGCCAGCAGCCAAGATGGGTCCTACGAGCAGTACTTC
CASSQDGSYEQYF
>TRBJ2-1|-|TRBV4-3|-
TGCGCCAGCAGCCAAGGGGTCGGGAGAGATGAGCAGTTCTTC
CASSQGVGRDEQFF
>TRBJ2-5|TRBD2|TRBV3-1/TRBV3-2|-
TGTGCCAGCAGCCACCGGGGGGGTGAGACCCAGTACTTC
CASSHRGGETQYF